This T cell receptor beta chain derives from a study of blood T cell repertoires in COVID-19 (dated by TCRdb to the early 2020s). About the full investigation: Samples from collaborators originated in the United States, Italy and Spain and spanned both the acute and convalescent phases of COVID-19. The samples were drawn from two sources: the first 160 participants of the ongoing ImmuneRACE study, and fewer than 1,500 subjects contributed by 6 global collaborators. Sample metadata almost always included a de-identified subject ID, COVID-19 status, age in years and sex. The material from the prospective study consisted of cDNA or gDNA derived from T cells, B-cell-depleted T cells, or PBMCs. The repertoires were made available in a free public database intended to serve as a resource for research on the immune response to SARS-CoV-2. Subjects who had been exposed to COVID-19, were actively infected with it, or had recovered from it provided the deeply sampled blood TCRbeta repertoires that made up the dataset. Where available, HLA class I and class II types were taken from metadata supplied by the sample provider and were not determined by assay-based typing.

Of note for this clone: Its antigen specificity is not known. There are no base qualities to consult, and no much larger clone falls within one base.

The CDR3 starts with the cysteine, ends with the phenylalanine, and has 16 residues. Here the CDR3 DNA is all that survives: 48 bases in frame from base 1. Trimming costs V 0 bases and J 5 bases, and their ends lie 16 bases apart. The germline V gene encodes CDR1 LGHNA and CDR2 YNFKEQ. Findings and caveats that apply to the study as a whole: How much clinical and demographic metadata was included differed by source and by participant, and the metadata was provided uncurated.

TCRbeta CDR3 regions were amplified from genomic DNA using the immunoSEQ Assay, a bias-controlled multiplex PCR. The paper's processing steps were these. The number of nucleated cells in each sample was estimated by amplification of reference gene primers within the assay. To quantify the absolute abundance of each unique TCRbeta CDR3 rearrangement, sequence reads were collapsed and filtered. For each sample, productive Simpson clonality was calculated as the square root of Simpson's diversity index across productive rearrangements. TCRdb's version of the immuneACCESS table is confined to in-frame rearrangements and falls short of the full clone set. An unresolved V gene accounts for under half of the shortfall where checked; the remainder is of unknown origin. V and J calls and clone size come straight from that table; D and trimming were deduced from the DNA. The sample table shows about 270,000 clones, and roughly 86% are seen once. The ten largest account for roughly 8% of the sample.

The collaborating institutions used their own protocols to collect whole blood in K2EDTA tubes. For TCRbeta analysis, collaborator samples were shipped as frozen whole blood, as isolated PBMCs, or as DNA extracted from either sample type. The TCR originated in a man aged 40-50 years with active or convalescent COVID-19. The rearranged segments are TRBV4-2 and TRBJ2-5; a tentative D match to TRBD2 spans 6 bases. Sequenced material: peripheral blood. The DNA sequence is as follows: TGTGCCAGCAGCCAAGACACGCGGGGAGTAGTGGAGACCCAGTACTTC. Its translation is CASSQDTRGVVETQYF.